This TCR beta chain stems from a study of blood T cell repertoires in COVID-19. V dropped 4 bases and J dropped 2 bases, with 13 bases sitting between them. The CDR3 runs to 15 residues. Germline loops: CDR1 LNHDA, CDR2 SQIVND (reference sequence). Clones were sequenced by immunoSEQ multiplex PCR, and TCRdb holds only the in-frame ones, with some missing. The sample consists of about 480,000 clones, around nine tenths of them appearing once. The clonotype comes from a woman in her thirties with acute or convalescent COVID-19. The sequenced material came from peripheral blood. This rearrangement joins TRBV19 to TRBJ2-3; D may be TRBD1 (6 bases). The CDR3 DNA reads as TGTGCCAGTAGTAGCCCGGACAGTAACACAGATACGCAGTATTTT. Its translation is CASSSPDSNTDTQYF. Based on the CDR3 plus reference TRBV19 and TRBJ2-3, the full variable domain is DGGITQSPKYLFRKEGQNVTLSCEQNLNHDAMYWYRQDPGQGLRLIYYSQIVNDFQKGDIAEGYSVSREKKESFPLTVTSAQKNPTAFYLCASSSPDSNTDTQYFGPGTRLTVL.